This T cell receptor (beta chain) was obtained from a study of T-cell reconstitution after alpha-beta-depleted transplantation in children. General observations from the study: About two months after transplant, alpha-beta T cells reportedly came from several hundred expanded graft clones. One year post-transplant, T-cell counts and diversity were largely derived from T cells produced anew. Some patients' high day-60 TCRbeta diversity was traced to surviving recipient T cells and thymic progenitors.

Preparation of the TCRbeta library used unique molecular identifiers. TCRdb ran MiXCR on the PCR reads and lists one entry per CDR3 protein. Counted here are 900,000 or so distinct CDR3 sequences, around 17% occurring once; the ten biggest clones make up around 4.5%. The CDR3 has 15 amino acids. The germline V gene has CDR1 SEHNR and CDR2 FQNEAQ (reference sequence). V trimming: 2 bases; J trimming: 6 bases; junction bases outside the gene matches: 7. Comment on this clonotype: The target antigen is unknown.

The sequence was obtained from a male patient younger than 18 who had a stem cell transplant for acute lymphoblastic leukemia, so the T cells may come from the graft donor. The specimen comprised PBMCs, mostly from graft donor cells, sampled 360 days after TCRalphabeta/CD19-depleted stem cell transplant. The chain carries TRBV7-9 and TRBJ2-1; 7 bases agree with TRBD2. The DNA of the CDR3 is TGTGCCAGCAGCTTAAAAACGGGAGGAAGCAATGAGCAGTTCTTC. The encoded protein is CASSLKTGGSNEQFF. The complete variable domain, with remaining parts taken from reference TRBV7-9 and TRBJ2-1, reads DTGVSQNPRHKITKRGQNVTFRCDPISEHNRLYWYRQTLGQGPEFLTYFQNEAQLEKSRLLSDRFSAERPKGSFSTLEIQRTEQGDSAMYLCASSLKTGGSNEQFFGPGTRLTVL.